Presented here are 11 T cell receptor beta chains from one specimen sequenced in a study of blood T cell repertoires in COVID-19. Produced via immunoSEQ multiplex PCR; TCRdb's table is partial and in-frame only. In the table there are tens of thousands of clones, roughly 83% of which are singletons. The sequenced sample consisted of peripheral blood. Receptor source: a man aged 50 or older with COVID-19, enrolled during active disease.

The chain carries TRBV2 and TRBJ2-1; D not resolved. Between the trimmed V and J ends, which lost 7 bases and 7 bases, there was a span of 8 bases. The length of the CDR3 is 11 residues. Germline values: CDR1 SNHLY, CDR2 FYNNEI. This chain's CDR3 is CASTETNEQFF. CDR3 in DNA: TGTGCCAGCACGGAGACGAATGAGCAGTTCTTC.

This clone occurred a few times. The chain combines TRBV28 with TRBJ1-2; D is possibly TRBD1 (6 bases). CDR1 and CDR2 (germline): MDHEN, SYDVKM. Trimming shortened V by 5 bases and J by 1 base, and 23 bases separated the two germline ends. This CDR3 is built from 18 residues. CDR3 in DNA: TGTGCCAGCAGTCACCAGGGGTTTGGCAGGCCCGATAACTATGGCTACACCTTC. Its translation is CASSHQGFGRPDNYGYTF.

This chain uses TRBV7-9 with TRBJ2-5; 8 bases align to TRBD1. With 5 bases clipped from V and 0 bases from J, the junction kept 2 bases outside the gene matches. This CDR3 has 14 amino acids. Per germline, CDR1 SEHNR and CDR2 FQNEAQ (reference sequence). This CDR3 reads CASSPGQDQETQYF. The CDR3 DNA is TGTGCCAGCAGCCCGGGACAGGACCAAGAGACCCAGTACTTC.

This clone has a handful of counts. This chain links TRBV28 with TRBJ2-1, with TRBD2 identical over 9 bases. Trimming removed 2 bases from V and 7 bases from J; junction bases left unmatched: 6. The CDR3 length is 15 residues. Looked up from germline, CDR1 is MDHEN and CDR2 is SYDVKM. This CDR3 reads CASSLGLAGPNEQFF. The CDR3 nucleotides are TGTGCCAGCAGTTTAGGGCTAGCGGGGCCTAATGAGCAGTTCTTC.

The rearrangement uses TRBV6-1 and TRBJ1-3, with D unresolved. V shed 2 bases and J shed 0 bases, with 5 bases lying between them. This CDR3 has 14 residues. The germline gives CDR1 MNHNS, CDR2 SASEGT. CDR3 DNA: TGTGCCAGCAGTGAACTCGGCTCTGGAAACACCATATATTTT. Encoded protein: CASSELGSGNTIYF.

The chain recombines TRBV12-3 or TRBV12-4 with TRBJ2-7; 8 nucleotides align to TRBD2. Trimming removed 5 bases from V and 6 bases from J; junction bases left unmatched: 6. The CDR3 covers 13 residues. The CDR3 protein is CASSLSGRSEQYF. The DNA for the CDR3 is TGTGCCAGCAGTCTCAGCGGGAGAAGCGAGCAGTACTTC.

This clone was seen a few times. This sequence joins TRBV19 and TRBJ1-5, with 7 bases lining up with TRBD1. The CDR3 totals 15 residues. Germline V CDR1 and CDR2: LNHDA, SQIVND (reference sequence). The J segment lost 2 bases and the V segment lost 7 bases, leaving 8 bases of the junction unmatched. The CDR3 loop is CASKIAGTGNQPQHF. DNA of the CDR3: TGTGCCAGTAAAATTGCGGGGACAGGCAATCAGCCCCAGCATTTT.

CDR3 sequence: CASSRGGKETQYF. Written as DNA, the CDR3 is TGTGCCAGCAGCCGTGGGGGGAAAGAGACCCAGTACTTC. The chain recombines TRBV3-1 (or the pseudogene TRBV3-2) with TRBJ2-5; D may be TRBD2 (6 bases). The CDR3 contains 13 residues. Germline V lookup: CDR1 LGHDT, CDR2 YNNKEL (reference sequence). Trimming stripped 4 bases from V and 3 bases from J, with 9 bases between.

The J gene is TRBJ2-1, the V gene TRBV28, with a weak D call TRBD2 (6 bases). Germline values: CDR1 MDHEN, CDR2 SYDVKM. V lost 8 bases to trimming and J lost 8 bases, with 13 bases between them. The CDR3 runs to 12 residues. DNA for the CDR3: TGTGCCAGCGCGACTAGGGCCCATGAGCAGTTCTTC. This sequence encodes CASATRAHEQFF.

The chain joins TRBV7-2 to TRBJ1-1, with TRBD1 matching 7 bases. Germline lookup yields CDR1 SGHTA and CDR2 FQGNSA. Trimming took 1 base from V and 9 from J; bases not matched to a gene: 5. This CDR3 region has 13 residues. In DNA, the CDR3 is TGTGCCAGCAGCTTAGTACAGGACAGGAAAGCTTTCTTT. Amino acids: CASSLVQDRKAFF.

This sequence joins TRBV7-8 and TRBJ1-3; tentatively, D is TRBD1 (5 bases). The length of the CDR3 is 15 residues. Trimming shortened V by 0 bases and J by 4 bases, and 10 bases separated the two germline ends. In germline, CDR1 is SGHVS, CDR2 FQNEAQ. CDR3 sequence reads: CASSLAAGPGNTIYF. The CDR3 bases are TGTGCCAGCAGCTTAGCTGCGGGGCCAGGAAACACCATATATTTT.